The present T cell receptor beta chain was sequenced within a study of blood T cells in healthy people across ages. The study, taken as a whole, reports: Age advanced and TCR beta diversity per million T cells fell, roughly linearly. A strong correlation between TCR beta diversity and naive T cell percentage was seen. Fewer expanded clones and more diversity marked long-lived versus aged donors.

There are a few counts of this clonotype. Its antigen is undetermined. V lost 1 base, J lost 0 bases, and 10 bases lay in between. Germline values: CDR1 DFQATT, CDR2 SNEGSKA (reference sequence). The CDR3 length is 16 residues. Alongside a J-beta primer mix, a sample-barcoded 5' primer served in a second PCR lasting roughly 7 to 12 cycles. Carrying 12 random nucleotides, a template-switch adaptor labeled each individual cDNA molecule. Via MiXCR, TCRdb re-called the 5' RACE reads, giving one row per CDR3 protein. The table records roughly 700,000 distinct CDR3 sequences, approximately 50% of them present only once.

The sample consisted of blood. The rearrangement joins TRBV20-1 to TRBJ2-6; a possible D gene is TRBD2 (6 bases). This TCR came from an older woman in good health. As DNA, the CDR3 is TGCAGTGCTAGAGCCGGTAGCGGCTCTGGGGCCAACGTCCTGACTTTC. This encodes CSARAGSGSGANVLTF.